These T cell receptor beta chains were read from a single sample in a study of blood T cell repertoires in COVID-19. Some clones are missing from TCRdb's copy, which holds only in-frame ones; the method was immunoSEQ multiplex PCR. The sample holds about 220,000 clones, about 88% seen once. The sequenced sample consisted of peripheral blood. The origin of the receptors is a woman between 50 and 59 years old with COVID-19, enrolled during active disease. The conserved cysteine and the conserved F or W are not part of the CDR3 here.

V gene: TRBV9
CDR3 protein: ASSVGQGSGELF

V gene: TRBV27
CDR3 protein: ARTGPFSYEQY

V gene: TRBV3-1/TRBV3-2
CDR3 protein: ASSQGLAGTRIFTDTQY

V gene: TRBV6-2/TRBV6-3
CDR3 protein: ASSYPTASGDTQY

V gene: TRBV5-6
CDR3 protein: ASSLYRGLISADTQY

V gene: TRBV19
CDR3 protein: ASSILRGTGANVLT

V gene: TRBV7-2
CDR3 protein: ASSLYGQGSNEKLF

V gene: TRBV2
CDR3 protein: ASIAGTGPF

V gene: TRBV24-1
CDR3 protein: ATRTGDVDTGELF

V gene: TRBV10-3
CDR3 protein: AISGGSPGYT

V gene: TRBV29-1
CDR3 protein: SVLREGGYT

V gene: TRBV5-5
CDR3 protein: ASSLTSGTDTQY

V gene: TRBV9
CDR3 protein: ASSVALQGTYEQY

V gene: TRBV29-1
CDR3 protein: SVSGQGSEQY

V gene: TRBV18
CDR3 protein: ASSPGVRGSGANVLT

V gene: TRBV30
CDR3 protein: AWSARVDTEAF

V gene: TRBV7-2
CDR3 protein: ASSVRDSRLNEKLF

V gene: TRBV5-1
CDR3 protein: ASSLEQGQETQY

V gene: TRBV29-1
CDR3 protein: SVRGQGALGETQY

V gene: TRBV6-5
CDR3 protein: ASSWGTGAYNEQF

V gene: TRBV19
CDR3 protein: ASSEGAGTQY

V gene: TRBV5-1
CDR3 protein: ASSPNSGHYGYT

V gene: TRBV19
CDR3 protein: ASSMGGLEAF

V gene: TRBV7-2
CDR3 protein: ASSTRQGFYGYT

V gene: TRBV10-3
CDR3 protein: ATQGQAGPNVAF

V gene: TRBV29-1
CDR3 protein: SVRRDYHEQF

V gene: TRBV7-2
CDR3 protein: ASSFSGAGAYEQY

V gene: TRBV27
CDR3 protein: ASRRVGTAYGYT

V gene: TRBV12-3/TRBV12-4
CDR3 protein: ASRGQNNQPQH

V gene: TRBV11-2
CDR3 protein: ASSLVGTSGAYNEQF

V gene: TRBV5-4
CDR3 protein: ASSLGSSGGRYQETQY

V gene: TRBV5-1
CDR3 protein: ASSLGLAGRDTQY

V gene: TRBV3-1/TRBV3-2
CDR3 protein: ASSQDLLQVPRISAGELF

V gene: TRBV4-2
CDR3 protein: ASSRLVDRGGNQPQH

V gene: TRBV7-2
CDR3 protein: ASSRGRDRVNTEAF

V gene: TRBV5-1
CDR3 protein: ASRFGGPTNSGNTIY

V gene: TRBV7-8
CDR3 protein: ASSRTQGANYGYT

V gene: TRBV10-3
CDR3 protein: AISPTGTGTQY

V gene: TRBV6-5
CDR3 protein: ASSYSGQGAYYGYT

V gene: TRBV11-3
CDR3 protein: ASSLAQRGNPNTGELF

V gene: TRBV6-6
CDR3 protein: ASSPPPDRGPDTQY

V gene: TRBV13
CDR3 protein: ASSLQGPLNSPLH

V gene: TRBV11-3
CDR3 protein: ASRPRDRGLDQPQH

V gene: TRBV9
CDR3 protein: ASSAGTSGGAIYNEQF

V gene: TRBV10-3
CDR3 protein: AISESKAGGAKNIQY

V gene: TRBV25-1
CDR3 protein: ASSEGSGYT

V gene: TRBV19
CDR3 protein: ASSPGQGRWTEAF

V gene: TRBV5-4
CDR3 protein: ASSLVGGQGGYNEQF

V gene: TRBV29-1
CDR3 protein: SVDTSGTGSEKLF

V gene: TRBV14
CDR3 protein: ASRNRPRPQH

V gene: TRBV28
CDR3 protein: ASSSRDNEYYNEQF

V gene: TRBV5-4
CDR3 protein: ASSLKDRYADTQY

V gene: TRBV19
CDR3 protein: ASSPFLSRGGHRSSQETQY

V gene: TRBV6-5
CDR3 protein: ASSFAGGLTEAF

V gene: TRBV6-5
CDR3 protein: ASRIPGQGAYEQY

V gene: TRBV3-1/TRBV3-2
CDR3 protein: ASSQRQVNQPQH

V gene: TRBV5-6
CDR3 protein: ASSLGVVESGANVLT